The table lists the clone carrying this TCR beta chain with a few counts. Antigen unknown. The sample comes from a study of CD8 T cells in ankylosing spondylitis. Overall study findings and caveats: Within matched ankylosing spondylitis synovial fluid, disease-linked clones were reportedly significantly enriched. Ankylosing spondylitis blood seemed to carry a telltale TCR beta motif made of roughly eight highly homologous variants.

Quantitative 5'-RACE with molecular barcodes produced the TCR beta libraries. TCRdb re-called the 5' RACE reads with MiXCR, one entry per CDR3 protein. The profile shows fewer than 250,000 distinct CDR3 sequences, approximately 10% of them singletons. This CDR3 region has 12 residues. Between the trimmed V and J ends, which lost 6 bases and 4 bases, there was a span of 7 bases. The rearrangement joins TRBV12-3 or TRBV12-4 to TRBJ1-5; D is unresolved. The sequenced material came from blood, either unsorted or a sorted T cell fraction (not recorded which). This clonotype originated in a male donor with ankylosing spondylitis or in good health (not recorded which). The CDR3 DNA reads TGTGCCAGCAGCGGAGGTAATCAGCCCCAGCATTTT. As protein: CASSGGNQPQHF.